This record looks at one T cell receptor (beta chain) sequence and its context. Its specificity is unknown. The sample belongs to a study of shared clonotypes between healthy human individuals. Study in general: Per donor, three plates held CD4 naive cells, three held CD4 memory, two held CD8 naive and one held CD8 memory.

CDR1 and CDR2 from the germline V gene are SEHNR and FQNEAQ (reference sequence). The CDR3 runs 18 residues. V lost 5 bases to trimming and J lost 6 bases; unmatched junction nucleotides: 12. Some clones are missing from TCRdb's copy, which holds only in-frame ones; the method was immunoSEQ multiplex PCR. This sample has millions of clones; more than 80% occur once, and the top ten carry roughly 0.13%. Overall study results and limits: Limited genetic and exposure-history diversity came from having few donors.

The clonotype originates from a man aged 18 to 35 in good health. The chain employs TRBV7-9 and TRBJ2-1; TRBD2 agrees at 14 bases. The sequenced material came from naive CD4+ T cells sorted from blood. Specified subset: CD45RA+ positively selected. The CDR3 DNA sequence: TGTGCCAGCAGCCCCCGACCGAAGACTAGCGGGGGGGTCAATGAGCAGTTCTTC. Its protein product is CASSPRPKTSGGVNEQFF.